Within the sample, the clone carrying this T cell receptor (beta chain) is medium-sized (0.01 to 0.1%). The antigen is unknown. Profiled with immunoSEQ multiplex PCR; TCRdb holds only in-frame clones, not every one. The data show about 7,200 clones, approximately 60% seen once. This sample was included in a study of tumor-infiltrating lymphocytes in localized non-small cell lung cancer. At the level of the study: The cohort mixed smokers and never-smokers, several histologies, and some post-neoadjuvant-chemotherapy samples. From each patient, both tumor and uninvolved lung, non-adjacent to tumor, were sampled.

The germline V and J ends were trimmed by 4 bases and 2 bases, with 18 bases remaining between them. The CDR3 length is 16 residues. The germline V gene has CDR1 SGHKS and CDR2 YYEKEE (reference sequence). Findings of the study overall: T-cell fraction did not differ between immunotypes IM1 and IM2. Available tissue quantity limited TCR sequencing to a patient subset.

The sequence was collected from a human donor with non-small cell lung cancer. The chain is built from TRBV5-5 and TRBJ1-2; D is ambiguous. Sequencing used uninvolved lung tissue not adjacent to the tumor. CDR3 coding DNA: TGTGCCAGCAGCCTCGGGATTGGAGAGGGAAACTATGGCTACACCTTC. This sequence encodes CASSLGIGEGNYGYTF.